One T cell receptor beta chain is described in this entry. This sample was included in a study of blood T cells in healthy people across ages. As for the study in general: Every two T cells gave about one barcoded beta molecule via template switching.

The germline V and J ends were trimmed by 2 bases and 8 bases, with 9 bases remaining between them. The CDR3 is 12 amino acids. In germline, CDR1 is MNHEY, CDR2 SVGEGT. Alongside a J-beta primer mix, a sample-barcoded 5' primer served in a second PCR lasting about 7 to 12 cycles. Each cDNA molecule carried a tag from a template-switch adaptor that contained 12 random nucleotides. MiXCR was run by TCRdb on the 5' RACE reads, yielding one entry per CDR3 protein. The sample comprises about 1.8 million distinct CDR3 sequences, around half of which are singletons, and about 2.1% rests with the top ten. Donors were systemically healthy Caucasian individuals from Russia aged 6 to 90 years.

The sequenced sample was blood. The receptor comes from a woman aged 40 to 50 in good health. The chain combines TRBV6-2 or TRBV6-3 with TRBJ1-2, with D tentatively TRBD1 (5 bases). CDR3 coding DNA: TGTGCCAGCAGTTACCTCAGGGACGGCTACACCTTC. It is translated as CASSYLRDGYTF.